A single sample is the source of the 16 T cell receptor beta chains below, sequenced in a study of cytomegalovirus exposure and HLA in healthy donors. Here immunoSEQ multiplex PCR was the method, and the copy in TCRdb shows in-frame clones only, minus some. Seen here are about 200,000 clones, about 81% observed once, and the top ten hold around 1.2%. Sequencing input: PBMCs. The origin of the receptors is a woman aged 30 to 39 in good health and CMV-seronegative.

V is TRBV27 and J is TRBJ1-2, with 7 bases identical to TRBD1. This CDR3 spans 17 amino acids. Germline loops: CDR1 MNHEY, CDR2 SMNVEV (reference sequence). J was trimmed by 1 base and V by 5 bases; bases with no gene match: 13. CDR3 nucleotide sequence: TGTGCCAGCAGTCCCTCGACAGGGTTAGACCTTAACTATGGCTACACCTTC. Its translation is CASSPSTGLDLNYGYTF.

This sequence joins TRBV15 and TRBJ2-2, with TRBD2 matching 11 bases. CDR1 and CDR2 (germline): LNHNV, YYDKDF (reference sequence). Trimming at V came to 5 bases and at J to 3 bases, leaving 5 bases not matched to a gene. The CDR3 is 16 amino acids. CDR3 residues: CATSGLAGGYTGELFF. CDR3 bases: TGTGCCACCAGCGGTCTAGCGGGGGGATACACCGGGGAGCTGTTTTTT.

V gene TRBV18 combines with J gene TRBJ2-2; tentative D call: TRBD1 (6 bases). CDR3 length equals 16 residues. CDR1 is KGHSH and CDR2 is LQKENI in the germline V gene. Trimming stripped 4 bases from V and 3 bases from J, with 15 bases between. The CDR3 loop is CASSRSTGRDTGELFF. CDR3 nucleotide sequence: TGTGCCAGCTCACGGTCGACAGGTCGGGACACCGGGGAGCTGTTTTTT.

The CDR3 coding sequence is TGTGCCAGCAGCTTAGGGGACAGGGGGCCGAACTATGGCTACACCTTC. It is translated as CASSLGDRGPNYGYTF. The chain joins TRBV7-9 to TRBJ1-2; TRBD1 matches at 12 bases. Germline assignment: CDR1 SEHNR and CDR2 FQNEAQ (reference sequence). The CDR3 extends over 16 amino acids. V lost 1 base and J lost 2; bases outside the gene matches: 2.

The rearrangement uses TRBV5-1 and TRBJ1-5, with 8 nucleotides matching TRBD1. This CDR3 region has 18 residues. Germline lookup yields CDR1 SGHRS and CDR2 YFSETQ. Trimming removed 4 bases from V and 2 bases from J; junction bases left unmatched: 14. CDR3 loop: CASSPRPQGEIGNQPQHF. In DNA, the CDR3 is TGCGCCAGCAGCCCCCGTCCACAGGGGGAGATTGGCAATCAGCCCCAGCATTTT. The whole variable domain, remainder taken from reference TRBV5-1 and TRBJ1-5, is KAGVTQTPRYLIKTRGQQVTLSCSPISGHRSVSWYQQTPGQGLQFLFEYFSETQRNKGNFPGRFSGRQFSNSRSEMNVSTLELGDSALYLCASSPRPQGEIGNQPQHFGDGTRLSIL.

V and J are TRBV5-1 and TRBJ2-1; 9 nucleotides match TRBD2. The length of the CDR3 is 14 residues. Looked up from germline, CDR1 is SGHRS and CDR2 is YFSETQ. Trimming removed 6 bases from V and 8 bases from J; junction bases left unmatched: 9. The CDR3 nucleotides read TGCGCCAGCATTAGCGGGGGACCCTTCGATGAGCAGTTCTTC. It specifies CASISGGPFDEQFF.

V gene TRBV9 combines with J gene TRBJ1-1; D uncertain. V dropped 3 bases and J dropped 4 bases, with 16 bases sitting between them. CDR1 SGDLS and CDR2 YYNGEE come from the germline V gene. The CDR3 is made up of 15 amino acids. CDR3 residues: CASSAAGSPLTEAFF. CDR3 bases: TGTGCCAGCAGCGCCGCCGGGTCTCCCCTCACTGAAGCTTTCTTT.

The chain has TRBV6-5 and TRBJ2-1, with D perhaps matching TRBD1 (6 bases). Germline V gene sequence: CDR1 MNHEY, CDR2 SVGAGI. Trimming left V 6 bases short and J 0 bases short, with 12 bases between. The length of the CDR3 is 15 residues. CDR3 sequence: CASRPDRSSYNEQFF. DNA of the CDR3: TGTGCCAGCAGACCCGACAGGAGCTCCTACAATGAGCAGTTCTTC.

The chain carries TRBV7-9 and TRBJ2-6; the match to TRBD1 covers 9 bases. This CDR3 spans 18 amino acids. The V and J ends lost 8 bases and 0 bases, in that order; junction bases with no gene match: 11. The germline gives CDR1 SEHNR, CDR2 FQNEAQ (reference sequence). DNA for the CDR3: TGTGCCAGCGGGGTACTCGGGACAGGGAGCTCTGGGGCCAACGTCCTGACTTTC. Its protein is CASGVLGTGSSGANVLTF. Drawing the rest from reference TRBV7-9 and TRBJ2-6, the complete variable domain is DTGVSQNPRHKITKRGQNVTFRCDPISEHNRLYWYRQTLGQGPEFLTYFQNEAQLEKSRLLSDRFSAERPKGSFSTLEIQRTEQGDSAMYLCASGVLGTGSSGANVLTFGAGSRLTVL.

This chain connects TRBV18 to TRBJ1-5, with unresolved D. Germline V gives CDR1 KGHSH, CDR2 LQKENI. V lost 3 bases and J 0 bases, leaving 9 bases between the germline ends. CDR3 length: 15 amino acids. The CDR3 bases are TGTGCCAGCTCACCCTCGACATTTAGCAATCAGCCCCAGCATTTT. This translates into CASSPSTFSNQPQHF.

CDR3 loop: CASSLSRGGAGEQFF. In DNA, the CDR3 is TGTGCCAGCAGCTTATCACGCGGGGGGGCCGGTGAGCAGTTCTTC. The chain employs TRBV7-3 and TRBJ2-1; the match to TRBD2 covers 9 bases. Germline loops: CDR1 SGHTA, CDR2 FQGTGA. The junction had 8 bases not matched to a gene; V was cut back by 2 bases and J by 9 bases. This CDR3 is built from 15 residues. Combining the CDR3 with reference TRBV7-3 and TRBJ2-1 gives the whole variable domain GAGVSQTPSNKVTEKGKYVELRCDPISGHTALYWYRQSLGQGPEFLIYFQGTGAADDSGLPNDRFFAVRPEGSVSTLKIQRTERGDSAVYLCASSLSRGGAGEQFFGPGTRLTVL.

This clone was detected many times. The chain is built from TRBV9 and TRBJ2-3; the D is unclear. This CDR3 is built from 13 residues. Germline CDR1 and CDR2: SGDLS and YYNGEE. Trimming cost V 3 bases and J 4 bases, with 9 bases left between them. This chain's CDR3 is CASSALTSDTQYF. The CDR3 coding sequence is TGTGCCAGCAGCGCCTTGACATCAGATACGCAGTATTTT.

J is TRBJ1-4 and V is TRBV10-3; TRBD1 matches at 10 bases. The germline V gene encodes CDR1 ENHRY and CDR2 SYGVKD. The J segment lost 8 bases and the V segment lost 6 bases, leaving 6 bases of the junction unmatched. CDR3 length: 14 residues. The CDR3 spells CAIRETGGEEKLFF. CDR3 DNA: TGTGCCATCAGAGAGACAGGGGGCGAAGAAAAACTGTTTTTT.

A remark on this clone: One end of the junction does not line up with germline, which may come from a read error. This rearrangement joins TRBV19 to TRBJ2-1; 8 nucleotides agree with TRBD1. The V gene's germline CDR1 is LNHDA and CDR2 SQIVND (reference sequence). The CDR3 is 13 amino acids. CDR3 residues: CANSIVLDRAIFF. The CDR3, as DNA: TGTGCCAATAGTATCGTTTTGGACAGGGCTATTTTCTTC.

The chain's CDR3 is CASSLNGGPSSDTQYF. Here the CDR3 DNA reads TGTGCCAGCAGCTTAAACGGGGGGCCCTCCTCAGATACGCAGTATTTT. This chain uses TRBV11-3 with TRBJ2-3; the D gene is possibly TRBD2 (7 bases). Germline V gives CDR1 SGHNT, CDR2 YENEEA. The CDR3 sequence is 16 residues long. The V gene lost 2 bases and the J gene lost 4 bases, with 16 bases spanning the gap.

In its sample, this clone was seen once. This sequence joins TRBV6-1 and TRBJ1-2; 8 bases match TRBD1. This CDR3 is built from 13 residues. V lost 8 bases, J lost 5 bases, and 7 bases stayed unmatched. The germline CDR1 and CDR2 sequences are MNHNS and SASEGT. The CDR3 coding sequence is TGTGCCAGCTTCTACGGGACAGGATATGGCTACACCTTC. Its protein product is CASFYGTGYGYTF.